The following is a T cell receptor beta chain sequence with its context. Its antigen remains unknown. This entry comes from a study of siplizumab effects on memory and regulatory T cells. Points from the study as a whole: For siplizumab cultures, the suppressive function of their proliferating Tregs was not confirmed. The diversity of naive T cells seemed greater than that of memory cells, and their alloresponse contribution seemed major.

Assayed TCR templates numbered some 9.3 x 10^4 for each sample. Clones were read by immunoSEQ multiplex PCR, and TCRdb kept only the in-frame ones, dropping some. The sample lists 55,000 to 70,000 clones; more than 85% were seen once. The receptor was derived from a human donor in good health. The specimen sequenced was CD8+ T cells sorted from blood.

The CDR3 loop is CATSKQDGVAKNIQYF. The CDR3 DNA sequence: TGTGCCACCAGCAAACAGGACGGAGTAGCCAAAAACATTCAGTACTTC. This sequence joins TRBV15 and TRBJ2-4, with a tentative D call TRBD1 (5 bases). Per the germline V gene, CDR1 is LNHNV and CDR2 is YYDKDF (reference sequence). The CDR3 covers 16 residues. The ends were cut back, 4 bases at V and 0 bases at J, with 13 bases in the middle.